The T cell receptor (beta chain) under discussion was sequenced for a study of blood T cell repertoires in COVID-19. As for the study in general: T cells, B-cell-depleted T cells, or PBMCs supplied cDNA or gDNA.

Per the original data handling: Estimation of nucleated cell counts relied on the amplification of reference gene primers. TCRdb's table, derived via immunoSEQ multiplex PCR, lists solely in-frame clones and lacks some. The DNA was the basis for D and trimming; V, J and clone size are from that table. The repertoire holds about 70,000 clones, with roughly four fifths as singletons. The CDR3 is made up of 14 amino acids. V lost 2 bases and J lost 9, with 14 bases in between. Germline loops: CDR1 SGHAT, CDR2 FQNNGV. This chain connects TRBV11-2 to TRBJ2-1; no definite D call. The sample was peripheral blood. The clonotype comes from an older woman with acute or convalescent COVID-19. CDR3 bases: TGTGCCAGCAGCTTATCTGTGTCATCGGGTGAGCAGTTCTTC. Translated, it gives CASSLSVSSGEQFF.